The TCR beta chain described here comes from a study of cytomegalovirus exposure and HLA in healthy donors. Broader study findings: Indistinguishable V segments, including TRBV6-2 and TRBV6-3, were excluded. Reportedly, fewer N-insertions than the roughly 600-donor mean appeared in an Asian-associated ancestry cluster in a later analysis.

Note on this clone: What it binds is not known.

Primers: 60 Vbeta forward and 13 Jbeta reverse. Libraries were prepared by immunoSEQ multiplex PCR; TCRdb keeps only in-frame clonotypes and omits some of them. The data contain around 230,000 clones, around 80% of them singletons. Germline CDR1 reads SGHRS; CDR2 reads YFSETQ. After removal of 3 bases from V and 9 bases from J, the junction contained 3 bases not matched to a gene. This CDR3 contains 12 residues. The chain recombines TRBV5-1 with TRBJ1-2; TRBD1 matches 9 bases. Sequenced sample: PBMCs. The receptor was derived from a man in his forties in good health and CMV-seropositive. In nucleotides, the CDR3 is TGCGCCAGCAGCTCCGGGACAGGGAGCTACACCTTC. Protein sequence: CASSSGTGSYTF.